This T cell receptor (beta chain) derives from a study of blood T cell repertoires in COVID-19. Study overall: Whether acute or convalescent, the COVID-19 samples came from the United States, Italy and Spain.

The CDR3 extends over 15 amino acids. Looked up from germline, CDR1 is LNHDA and CDR2 is SQIVND (reference sequence). J was trimmed by 2 bases and V by 6 bases; bases with no gene match: 6. Generated by immunoSEQ multiplex PCR, the TCRdb table keeps only in-frame clones and is missing some. Here the sample spans roughly 60,000 clones, over 90% being singletons. This clonotype was obtained from a man in his fifties or sixties with active COVID-19. The chain recombines TRBV19 with TRBJ1-4; 7 bases are shared with TRBD1. Sequencing was carried out using peripheral blood. CDR3 in amino acids: CASRRQGNTNEKLFF. As DNA, the CDR3 is TGTGCCAGTAGGCGACAGGGCAACACTAATGAAAAACTGTTTTTT. The whole variable domain, remainder taken from reference TRBV19 and TRBJ1-4, is DGGITQSPKYLFRKEGQNVTLSCEQNLNHDAMYWYRQDPGQGLRLIYYSQIVNDFQKGDIAEGYSVSREKKESFPLTVTSAQKNPTAFYLCASRRQGNTNEKLFFGSGTQLSVL.